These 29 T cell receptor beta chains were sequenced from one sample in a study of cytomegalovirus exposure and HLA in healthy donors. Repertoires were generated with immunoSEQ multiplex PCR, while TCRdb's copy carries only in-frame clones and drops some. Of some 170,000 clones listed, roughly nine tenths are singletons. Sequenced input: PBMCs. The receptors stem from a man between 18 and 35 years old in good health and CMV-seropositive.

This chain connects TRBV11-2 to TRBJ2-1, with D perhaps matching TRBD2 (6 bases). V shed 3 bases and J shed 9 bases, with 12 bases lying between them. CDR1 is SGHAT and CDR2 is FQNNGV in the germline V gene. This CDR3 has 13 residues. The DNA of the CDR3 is TGTGCCAGCAGCTTTGAGGTGGGACTTGAGCAGTTCTTC. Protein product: CASSFEVGLEQFF. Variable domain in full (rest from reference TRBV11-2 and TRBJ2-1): EAGVAQSPRYKIIEKRQSVAFWCNPISGHATLYWYQQILGQGPKLLIQFQNNGVVDDSQLPKDRFSAERLKGVDSTLKIQPAKLEDSAVYLCASSFEVGLEQFFGPGTRLTVL.

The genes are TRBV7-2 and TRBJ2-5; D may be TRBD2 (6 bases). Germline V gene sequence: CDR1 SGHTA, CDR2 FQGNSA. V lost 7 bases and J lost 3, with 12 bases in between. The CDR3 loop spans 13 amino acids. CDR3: CASISWGEETQYF. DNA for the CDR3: TGTGCCAGCATCTCTTGGGGGGAAGAGACCCAGTACTTC.

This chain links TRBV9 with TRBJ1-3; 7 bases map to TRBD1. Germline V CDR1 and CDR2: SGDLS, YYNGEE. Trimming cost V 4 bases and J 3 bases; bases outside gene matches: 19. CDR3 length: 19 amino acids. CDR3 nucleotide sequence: TGTGCCAGCAGCCCCACCACGGCCGGGACAGAGATTAGTGGAAACACCATATATTTT. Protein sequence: CASSPTTAGTEISGNTIYF.

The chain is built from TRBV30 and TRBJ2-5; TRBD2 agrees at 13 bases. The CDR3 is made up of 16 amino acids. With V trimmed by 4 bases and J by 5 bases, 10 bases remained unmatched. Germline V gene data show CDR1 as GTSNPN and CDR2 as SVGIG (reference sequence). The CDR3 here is CAWTGTSGALGETQYF. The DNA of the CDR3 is TGTGCCTGGACTGGGACTAGCGGGGCCCTGGGGGAGACCCAGTACTTC.

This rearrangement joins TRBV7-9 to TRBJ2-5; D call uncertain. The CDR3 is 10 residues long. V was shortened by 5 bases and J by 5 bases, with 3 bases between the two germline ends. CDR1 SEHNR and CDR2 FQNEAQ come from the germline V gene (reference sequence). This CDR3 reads CASSRETQYF. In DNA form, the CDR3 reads TGTGCCAGCAGCCGGGAGACCCAGTACTTC.

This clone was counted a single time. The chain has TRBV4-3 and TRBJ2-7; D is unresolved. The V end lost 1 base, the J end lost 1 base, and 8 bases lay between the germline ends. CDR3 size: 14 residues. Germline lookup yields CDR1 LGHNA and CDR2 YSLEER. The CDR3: CASSQGTSSYEQYF. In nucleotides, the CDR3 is TGCGCCAGCAGCCAAGGAACCAGTTCCTACGAGCAGTACTTC.

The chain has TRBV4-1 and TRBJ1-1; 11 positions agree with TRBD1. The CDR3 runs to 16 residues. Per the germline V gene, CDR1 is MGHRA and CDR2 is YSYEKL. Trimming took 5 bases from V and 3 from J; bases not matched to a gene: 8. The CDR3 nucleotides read TGCGCCAGCAGCTACCGGACAGGGGGCACAGACACTGAAGCTTTCTTT. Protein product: CASSYRTGGTDTEAFF.

In DNA, the CDR3 is TGTGCCAGCAGCCTGAGCGGGAGAGGTCCTAGCGAGCAGTACTTC. As protein: CASSLSGRGPSEQYF. This chain uses TRBV5-4 with TRBJ2-7, with TRBD2 matching 8 bases. The V and J ends lost 4 bases and 6 bases, in that order; junction bases with no gene match: 12. This CDR3 is 15 amino acids long. Germline V gene data show CDR1 as SGHNT and CDR2 as YYREEE (reference sequence).

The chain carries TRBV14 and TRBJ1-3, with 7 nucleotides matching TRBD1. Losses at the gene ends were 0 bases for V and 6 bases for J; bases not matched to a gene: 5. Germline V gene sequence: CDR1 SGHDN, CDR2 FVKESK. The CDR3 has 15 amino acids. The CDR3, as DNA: TGTGCCAGCAGCCAAGATGTAGGGGGCAAAAACACCATATATTTT. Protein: CASSQDVGGKNTIYF. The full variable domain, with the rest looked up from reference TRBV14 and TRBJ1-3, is EAGVTQFPSHSVIEKGQTVTLRCDPISGHDNLYWYRRVMGKEIKFLLHFVKESKQDESGMPNNRFLAERTGGTYSTLKVQPAELEDSGVYFCASSQDVGGKNTIYFGEGSWLTVV.

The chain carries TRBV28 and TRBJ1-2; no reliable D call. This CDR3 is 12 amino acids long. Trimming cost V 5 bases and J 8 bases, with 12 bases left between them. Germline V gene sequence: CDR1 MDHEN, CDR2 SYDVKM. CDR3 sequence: CASSQPPRGYTF. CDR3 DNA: TGTGCCAGCAGTCAGCCCCCGAGGGGCTACACCTTC.

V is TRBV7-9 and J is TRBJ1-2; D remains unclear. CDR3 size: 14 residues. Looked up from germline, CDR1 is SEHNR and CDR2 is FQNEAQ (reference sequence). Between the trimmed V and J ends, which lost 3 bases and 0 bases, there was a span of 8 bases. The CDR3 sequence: CASSFAGSNYGYTF. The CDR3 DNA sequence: TGTGCCAGCAGCTTTGCGGGGTCTAACTATGGCTACACCTTC.

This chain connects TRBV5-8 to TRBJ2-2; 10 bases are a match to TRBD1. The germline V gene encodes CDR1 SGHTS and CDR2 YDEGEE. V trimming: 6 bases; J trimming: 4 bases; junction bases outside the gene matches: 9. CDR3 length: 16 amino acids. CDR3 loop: CASTKSGQGITGELFF. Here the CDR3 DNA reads TGTGCCAGCACGAAGTCGGGACAGGGGATCACCGGGGAGCTGTTTTTT.

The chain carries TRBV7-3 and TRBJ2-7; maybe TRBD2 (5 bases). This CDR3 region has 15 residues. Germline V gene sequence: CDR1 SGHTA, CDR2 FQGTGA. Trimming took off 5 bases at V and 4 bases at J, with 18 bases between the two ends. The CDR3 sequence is CASSLTHSDPYEQYF. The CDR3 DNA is TGTGCCAGCAGCCTGACGCATAGCGATCCATACGAGCAGTACTTC.

CDR3 amino acids: CATEGEGVTEAFF. The CDR3 region has the DNA TGTGCCACCGAGGGGGAGGGAGTCACTGAAGCTTTCTTT. V is TRBV15 and J is TRBJ1-1; possible D gene TRBD1, 6 bases. CDR1 is LNHNV, CDR2 YYDKDF, per germline (reference sequence). Trimming took off 8 bases at V and 4 bases at J, with 14 bases between the two ends. The CDR3 sequence is 13 residues long.

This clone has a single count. CDR3 residues: CASSSSGANVLTF. In DNA form, the CDR3 reads TGTGCCAGCTCCAGCTCTGGGGCCAACGTCCTGACTTTC. The chain uses TRBV28 and TRBJ2-6; D not certain. V was trimmed by 8 bases and J by 0 bases, leaving 5 bases between them. Germline CDR1 and CDR2: MDHEN and SYDVKM. The CDR3 runs to 13 residues.

CDR3 DNA sequence: TGTGCCAGCAGCCTCGGGGAGCGGACTCGTTACTACAATGAGCAGTTCTTC. This translates into CASSLGERTRYYNEQFF. The chain combines TRBV7-9 with TRBJ2-1; a weak D match, TRBD2 (5 bases). The germline V and J ends were trimmed by 5 bases and 3 bases, with 20 bases remaining between them. This CDR3 spans 17 amino acids. Germline V CDR1 and CDR2: SEHNR, FQNEAQ (reference sequence).

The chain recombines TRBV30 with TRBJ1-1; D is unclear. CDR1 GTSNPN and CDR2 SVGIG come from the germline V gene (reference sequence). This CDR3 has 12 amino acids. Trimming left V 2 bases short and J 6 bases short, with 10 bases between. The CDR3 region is CAWSLSGPEAFF. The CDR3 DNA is TGTGCCTGGAGTCTTTCAGGCCCTGAAGCTTTCTTT.

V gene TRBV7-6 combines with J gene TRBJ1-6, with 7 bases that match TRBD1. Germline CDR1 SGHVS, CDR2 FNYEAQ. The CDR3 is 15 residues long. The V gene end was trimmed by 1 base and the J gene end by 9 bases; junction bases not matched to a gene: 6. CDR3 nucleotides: TGTGCCAGCAGCTTAGGACAGGGCAATTCTTCACCCCTCCACTTT. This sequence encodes CASSLGQGNSSPLHF.

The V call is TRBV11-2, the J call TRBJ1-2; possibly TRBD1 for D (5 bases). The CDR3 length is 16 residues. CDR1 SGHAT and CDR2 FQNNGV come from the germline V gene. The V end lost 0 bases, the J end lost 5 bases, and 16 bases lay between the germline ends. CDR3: CASSLDRVTAAYGYTF. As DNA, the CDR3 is TGTGCCAGCAGCTTAGATAGAGTGACAGCAGCTTATGGCTACACCTTC.

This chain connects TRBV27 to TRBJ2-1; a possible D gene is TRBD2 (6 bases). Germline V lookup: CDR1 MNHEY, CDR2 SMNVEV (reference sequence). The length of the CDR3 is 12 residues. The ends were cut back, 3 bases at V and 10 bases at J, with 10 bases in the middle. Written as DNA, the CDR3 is TGTGCCAGCAGTTTTGGGGAGGAAGAGCAGTTCTTC. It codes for CASSFGEEEQFF.

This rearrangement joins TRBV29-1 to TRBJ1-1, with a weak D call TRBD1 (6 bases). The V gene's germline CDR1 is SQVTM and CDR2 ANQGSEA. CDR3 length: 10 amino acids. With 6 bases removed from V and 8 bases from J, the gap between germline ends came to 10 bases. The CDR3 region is CSVADREAFF. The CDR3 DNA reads TGCAGCGTCGCCGACAGGGAAGCTTTCTTT.

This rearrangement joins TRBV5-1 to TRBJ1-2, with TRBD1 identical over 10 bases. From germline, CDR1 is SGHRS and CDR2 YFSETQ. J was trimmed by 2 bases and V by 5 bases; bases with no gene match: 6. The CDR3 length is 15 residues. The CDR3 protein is CASRRGQGSNYGYTF. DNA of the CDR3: TGCGCCAGCAGGAGGGGACAGGGGTCGAACTATGGCTACACCTTC.

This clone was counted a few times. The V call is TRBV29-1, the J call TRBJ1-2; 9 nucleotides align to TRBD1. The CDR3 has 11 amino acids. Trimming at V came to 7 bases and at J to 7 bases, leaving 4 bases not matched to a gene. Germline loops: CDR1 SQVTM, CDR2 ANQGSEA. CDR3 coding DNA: TGCAGCGCCGGGACAGGGAGTGGCTACACCTTC. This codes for CSAGTGSGYTF. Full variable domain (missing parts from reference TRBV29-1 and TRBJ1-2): SAVISQKPSRDICQRGTSLTIQCQVDSQVTMMFWYRQQPGQSLTLIATANQGSEATYESGFVIDKFPISRPNLTFSTLTVSNMSPEDSSIYLCSAGTGSGYTFGSGTRLTVV.

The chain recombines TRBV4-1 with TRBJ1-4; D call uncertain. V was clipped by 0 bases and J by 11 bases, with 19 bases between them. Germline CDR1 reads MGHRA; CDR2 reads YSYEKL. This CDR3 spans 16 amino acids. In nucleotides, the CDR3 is TGCGCCAGCAGCCAAGATTTGGGCCCGTCGAGTGGGAAACTGTTTTTT. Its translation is CASSQDLGPSSGKLFF.

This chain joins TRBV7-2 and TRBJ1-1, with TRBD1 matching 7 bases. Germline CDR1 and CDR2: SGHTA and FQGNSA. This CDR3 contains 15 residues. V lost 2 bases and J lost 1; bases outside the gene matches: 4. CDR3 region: CASSLYGTANTEAFF. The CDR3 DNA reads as TGTGCCAGCAGCTTATACGGGACAGCGAACACTGAAGCTTTCTTT.

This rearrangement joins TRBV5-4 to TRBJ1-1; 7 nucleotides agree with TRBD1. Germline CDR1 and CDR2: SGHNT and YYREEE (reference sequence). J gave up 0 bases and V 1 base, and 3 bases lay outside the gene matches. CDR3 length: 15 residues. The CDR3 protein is CASSLRGRMNTEAFF. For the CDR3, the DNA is TGTGCCAGCAGCTTGAGGGGGCGGATGAACACTGAAGCTTTCTTT. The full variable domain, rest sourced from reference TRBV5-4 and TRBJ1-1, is ETGVTQSPTHLIKTRGQQVTLRCSSQSGHNTVSWYQQALGQGPQFIFQYYREEENGRGNFPPRFSGLQFPNYSSELNVNALELDDSALYLCASSLRGRMNTEAFFGQGTRLTVV.

DNA of the CDR3: TGTGCCAGCAGCTTAGCCGGGACTAGCAATGAGCAGTTCTTC. It is translated as CASSLAGTSNEQFF. The chain uses TRBV7-2 and TRBJ2-1; 8 bases are a match to TRBD2. CDR1 is SGHTA and CDR2 is FQGNSA in the germline V gene. V lost 0 bases and J lost 6; bases outside the gene matches: 1. CDR3 length: 14 residues.

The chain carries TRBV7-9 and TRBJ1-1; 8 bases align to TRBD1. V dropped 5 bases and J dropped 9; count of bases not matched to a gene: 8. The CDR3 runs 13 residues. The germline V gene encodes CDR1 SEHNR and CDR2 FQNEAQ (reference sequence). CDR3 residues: CASSGRDRTKAFF. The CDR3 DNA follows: TGTGCCAGCAGCGGGCGGGACAGGACTAAAGCTTTCTTT. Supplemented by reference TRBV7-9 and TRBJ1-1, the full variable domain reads DTGVSQNPRHKITKRGQNVTFRCDPISEHNRLYWYRQTLGQGPEFLTYFQNEAQLEKSRLLSDRFSAERPKGSFSTLEIQRTEQGDSAMYLCASSGRDRTKAFFGQGTRLTVV.

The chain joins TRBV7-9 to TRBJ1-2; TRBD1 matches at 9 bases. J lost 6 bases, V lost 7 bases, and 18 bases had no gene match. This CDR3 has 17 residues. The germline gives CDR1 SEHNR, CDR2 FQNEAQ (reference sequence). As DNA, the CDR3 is TGTGCCAGCACCCTACTCGGGGACAGGGTCCTTAAAGATGGCTACACCTTC. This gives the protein CASTLLGDRVLKDGYTF.